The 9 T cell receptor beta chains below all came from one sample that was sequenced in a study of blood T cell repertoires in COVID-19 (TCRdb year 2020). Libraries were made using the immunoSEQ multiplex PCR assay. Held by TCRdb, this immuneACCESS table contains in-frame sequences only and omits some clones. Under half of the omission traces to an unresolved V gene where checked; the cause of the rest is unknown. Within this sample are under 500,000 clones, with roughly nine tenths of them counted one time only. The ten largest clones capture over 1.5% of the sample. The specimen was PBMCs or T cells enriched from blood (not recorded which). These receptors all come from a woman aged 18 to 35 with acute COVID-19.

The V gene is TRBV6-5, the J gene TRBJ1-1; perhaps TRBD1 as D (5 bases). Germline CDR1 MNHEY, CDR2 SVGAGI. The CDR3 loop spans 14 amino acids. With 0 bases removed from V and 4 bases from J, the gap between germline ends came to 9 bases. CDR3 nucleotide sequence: TGTGCCAGCAGTTACTCTTGGGGGGTCACTGAAGCTTTCTTT. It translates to CASSYSWGVTEAFF.

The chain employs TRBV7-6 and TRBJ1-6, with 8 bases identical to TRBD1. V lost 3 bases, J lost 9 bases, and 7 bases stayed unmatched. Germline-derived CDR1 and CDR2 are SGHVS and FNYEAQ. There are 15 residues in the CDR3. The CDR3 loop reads CASSLTGTGASPLHF. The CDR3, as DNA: TGTGCCAGCAGCTTGACCGGGACAGGAGCTTCACCCCTCCACTTT.

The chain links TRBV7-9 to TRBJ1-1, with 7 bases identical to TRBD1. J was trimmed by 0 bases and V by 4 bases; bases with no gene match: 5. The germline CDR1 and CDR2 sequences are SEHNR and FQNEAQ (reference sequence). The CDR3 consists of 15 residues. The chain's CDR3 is CASSSGDSLNTEAFF. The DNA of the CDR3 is TGTGCCAGCAGCTCGGGGGACAGCTTGAACACTGAAGCTTTCTTT.

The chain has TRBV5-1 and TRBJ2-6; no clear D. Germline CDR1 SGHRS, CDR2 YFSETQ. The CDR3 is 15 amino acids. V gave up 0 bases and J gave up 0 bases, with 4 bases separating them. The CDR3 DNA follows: TGCGCCAGCAGCTTGGGTTACTCTGGGGCCAACGTCCTGACTTTC. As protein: CASSLGYSGANVLTF.

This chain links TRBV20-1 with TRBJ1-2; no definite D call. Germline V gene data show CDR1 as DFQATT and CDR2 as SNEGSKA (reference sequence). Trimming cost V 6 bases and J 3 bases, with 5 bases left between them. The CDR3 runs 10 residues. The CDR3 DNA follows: TGCAGTGCCACACACTATGGCTACACCTTC. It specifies CSATHYGYTF.

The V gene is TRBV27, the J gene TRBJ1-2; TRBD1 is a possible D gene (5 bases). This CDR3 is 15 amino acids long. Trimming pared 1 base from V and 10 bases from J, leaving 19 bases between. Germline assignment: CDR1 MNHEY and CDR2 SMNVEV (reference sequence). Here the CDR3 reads CASSLYSRALGAYTF. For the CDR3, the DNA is TGTGCCAGCAGTTTATATAGCAGGGCCCTTGGGGCCTACACCTTC.

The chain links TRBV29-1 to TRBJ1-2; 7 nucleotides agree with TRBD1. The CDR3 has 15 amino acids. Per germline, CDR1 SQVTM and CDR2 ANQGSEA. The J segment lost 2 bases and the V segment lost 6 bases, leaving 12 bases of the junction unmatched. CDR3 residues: CSVQTNPGQNYGYTF. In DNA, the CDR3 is TGCAGCGTCCAAACCAACCCGGGACAGAACTATGGCTACACCTTC. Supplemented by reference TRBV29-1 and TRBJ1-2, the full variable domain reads SAVISQKPSRDICQRGTSLTIQCQVDSQVTMMFWYRQQPGQSLTLIATANQGSEATYESGFVIDKFPISRPNLTFSTLTVSNMSPEDSSIYLCSVQTNPGQNYGYTFGSGTRLTVV.

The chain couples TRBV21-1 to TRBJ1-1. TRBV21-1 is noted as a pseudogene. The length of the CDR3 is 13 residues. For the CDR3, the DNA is TGTGCCAGCAGCAAGCCACGAGCCCATGAAGCTTTCTTT. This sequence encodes CASSKPRAHEAFF.

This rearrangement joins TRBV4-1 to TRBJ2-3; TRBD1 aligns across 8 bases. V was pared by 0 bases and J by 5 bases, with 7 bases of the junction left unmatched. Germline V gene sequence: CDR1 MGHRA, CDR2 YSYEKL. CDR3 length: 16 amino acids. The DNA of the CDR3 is TGCGCCAGCAGCCAAGAAGGGACAGGACCAAGAGATACGCAGTATTTT. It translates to CASSQEGTGPRDTQYF.